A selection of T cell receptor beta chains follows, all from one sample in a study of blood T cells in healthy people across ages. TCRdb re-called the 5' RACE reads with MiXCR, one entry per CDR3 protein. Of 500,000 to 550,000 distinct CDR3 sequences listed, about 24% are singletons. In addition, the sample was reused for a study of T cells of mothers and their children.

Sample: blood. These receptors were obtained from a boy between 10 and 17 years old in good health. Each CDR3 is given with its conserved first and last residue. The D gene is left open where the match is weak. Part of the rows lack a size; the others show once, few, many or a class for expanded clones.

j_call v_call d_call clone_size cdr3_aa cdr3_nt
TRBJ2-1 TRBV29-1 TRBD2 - CSYIRGLRVGGTGRAGSYNEQFF TGCAGTTACATCCGCGGTCTGAGGGTAGGCGGGACCGGGAGGGCCGGCTCCTACAATGAGCAGTTCTTC
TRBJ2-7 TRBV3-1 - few CANGNYEQYF TGTGCCAACGGAAACTACGAGCAGTACTTC
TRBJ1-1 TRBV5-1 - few CASSPRGANTEAFF TGCGCCAGCAGCCCTCGGGGGGCGAACACTGAAGCTTTCTTT
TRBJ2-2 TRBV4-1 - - CACSRTTGGGTGELFF TGCGCCTGCAGCCGAACAACAGGGGGGGGCACCGGGGAGCTGTTTTTT
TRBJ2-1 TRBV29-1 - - CSVERYGEQFF TGCAGCGTTGAAAGGTATGGCGAGCAGTTCTTC
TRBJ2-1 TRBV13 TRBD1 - CASSPPLRDRGHNEQFF TGTGCCAGCAGCCCCCCCCTCCGGGACAGGGGCCACAATGAGCAGTTCTTC
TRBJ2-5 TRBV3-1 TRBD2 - CASSQSTSGKQTQYF TGTGCCAGCAGCCAGTCGACTAGCGGGAAACAGACCCAGTACTTC
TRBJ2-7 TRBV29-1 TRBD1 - CSAGTAEFYEQYF TGCAGCGCCGGGACAGCTGAGTTCTACGAGCAGTACTTC
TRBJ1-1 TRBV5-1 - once CASSLVSGVGEAFF TGCGCCAGCAGCTTGGTTTCTGGGGTAGGTGAAGCTTTCTTT
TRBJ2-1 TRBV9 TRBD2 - CASSVGLAEYNEQFF TGTGCCAGCAGCGTCGGACTAGCGGAGTACAATGAGCAGTTCTTC
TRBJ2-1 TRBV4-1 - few CASSQDLRLLSYNEQFF TGCGCCAGCAGCCAAGATTTGAGACTCCTCTCCTACAATGAGCAGTTCTTC